These 15 T cell receptor beta chains share one sample of origin, sequenced in a study of T cell clonotyping in hematopoietic cell transplantation. Profiling relied on immunoSEQ multiplex PCR, and the TCRdb table lists in-frame clones only, not all of them. The sample lists approximately 20,000 clones; roughly 84% were seen once. The source material was peripheral blood mononuclear cells. All receptors come from a man aged 55 to 69 in good health. Some clones in this sample may be carry-over from other donors' samples.

This clone was seen just once. The chain joins TRBV28 to TRBJ1-5; D gene ambiguous. The CDR3 has 11 amino acids. The germline V gene has CDR1 MDHEN and CDR2 SYDVKM. V was clipped by 7 bases and J by 5 bases, with 6 bases between them. CDR3 protein: CASTSDQPQHF. In DNA, the CDR3 is TGTGCCAGCACGTCCGATCAGCCCCAGCATTTT.

The chain joins TRBV4-2 to TRBJ1-2; D remains ambiguous. The germline V and J ends were trimmed by 0 bases and 8 bases, with 19 bases remaining between them. The germline gives CDR1 LGHNA, CDR2 YNFKEQ. The CDR3 runs to 16 residues. The DNA of the CDR3 is TGTGCCAGCAGCCAAGATCTGGCCGGCGAGCTGAGAGGCTACACCTTC. It specifies CASSQDLAGELRGYTF.

In nucleotides, the CDR3 is TGTGCCAGCAGTTTATACCCGAATCCCAAGAATGAAAAACTGTTTTTT. It is translated as CASSLYPNPKNEKLFF. The rearrangement joins TRBV28 to TRBJ1-4; no clear D gene. Trimming left V 1 base short and J 5 bases short, with 14 bases between. Germline CDR1 is MDHEN and CDR2 is SYDVKM. The CDR3 spans 16 residues.

The table lists this clone with a few counts. The chain combines TRBV2 with TRBJ2-2; D call uncertain. Germline values: CDR1 SNHLY, CDR2 FYNNEI. This CDR3 has 15 residues. With 4 bases removed from V and 6 bases from J, the gap between germline ends came to 15 bases. CDR3 nucleotide sequence: TGTGCCAGCAGTGCGGCGGACCTGGCTCCCGGGGAGCTGTTTTTT. Its protein is CASSAADLAPGELFF.

This clone was detected a few times. V usage is TRBV5-1 and J usage is TRBJ2-7; tentative D call: TRBD1 (6 bases). V dropped 4 bases and J dropped 2 bases, with 10 bases sitting between them. CDR3 length: 13 residues. Germline V CDR1 and CDR2: SGHRS, YFSETQ. The CDR3 nucleotides are TGCGCCAGCAGCACAGGGAGCGCCTACGAGCAGTACTTC. Its translation: CASSTGSAYEQYF.

This chain connects TRBV6-5 to TRBJ1-6; possibly TRBD1 for D (6 bases). Germline assignment: CDR1 MNHEY and CDR2 SVGAGI. The V end lost 2 bases, the J end lost 9 bases, and 17 bases lay between the germline ends. This CDR3 region has 16 residues. The CDR3 protein is CASSYSTGRRGSPLHF. CDR3 bases: TGTGCCAGCAGTTACAGCACAGGGAGACGCGGTTCACCCCTCCACTTT.

As regards this clone: A read error is likely, as this CDR3 ends without the conserved phenylalanine or tryptophan. The DNA is left out, because the CDR3 cannot be placed on it with certainty; the CDR3 is given as TCRdb lists it. J is TRBJ1-2 and V is TRBV19; the table calls TRBD1, which could not be checked here. Germline CDR1 and CDR2: LNHDA and SQIVND (reference sequence). Termini included, the CDR3 measures 12 amino acids. The CDR3 is CASSALGTKLIS.

V is TRBV19 and J is TRBJ1-1; no reliable D call. Germline V gene sequence: CDR1 LNHDA, CDR2 SQIVND (reference sequence). Trimming removed 10 bases from V and 0 bases from J, with 15 bases in between. The CDR3 extends over 14 amino acids. Written as DNA, the CDR3 is TGTGCCACACAAGGGCCGGGAATGAACACTGAAGCTTTCTTT. Protein sequence: CATQGPGMNTEAFF.

The genes are TRBV5-1 and TRBJ1-2; 8 positions agree with TRBD1. J lost 3 bases, V lost 0 bases, and 4 bases had no gene match. Germline loops: CDR1 SGHRS, CDR2 YFSETQ. The CDR3 has 15 amino acids. The DNA of the CDR3 is TGCGCCAGCAGCTTGGGGACAGGGACCCACTATGGCTACACCTTC. Amino acid sequence: CASSLGTGTHYGYTF.

The CDR3 DNA sequence: TGTGCCTGGAGTGTACGTGTCAGGGGAAGCGGCACTGAAGCTTTCTTT. Translating it yields CAWSVRVRGSGTEAFF. The gene calls are TRBV30 and TRBJ1-1; D is possibly TRBD1 (6 bases). The CDR3 runs to 16 residues. V was clipped by 0 bases and J by 4 bases, with 18 bases between them. Germline-derived CDR1 and CDR2 are GTSNPN and SVGIG (reference sequence).

The chain links TRBV9 to TRBJ2-1; D is unclear. V was pared by 1 base and J by 9 bases, with 14 bases between. The CDR3 sequence is 14 residues long. From germline, CDR1 is SGDLS and CDR2 YYNGEE. In nucleotides, the CDR3 is TGTGCCAGCAGCGTATCTCCCCTTTCTGCTGAGCAGTTCTTC. Protein sequence: CASSVSPLSAEQFF.

The chain combines TRBV6-1 with TRBJ1-2, with 7 bases that match TRBD1. The CDR3 is made up of 14 amino acids. Germline V gene sequence: CDR1 MNHNS, CDR2 SASEGT. Unmatched junction bases numbered 4, after V lost 3 bases and J lost 3 bases. CDR3 in amino acids: CASSETGKYYGYTF. The DNA for the CDR3 is TGTGCCAGCAGTGAGACAGGGAAATACTATGGCTACACCTTC.

CDR3 in amino acids: CASSLSSAPSYEQYF. CDR3 sequence (DNA): TGCGCCAGCAGCTTGAGTAGCGCCCCCTCCTACGAGCAGTACTTC. The chain carries TRBV5-1 and TRBJ2-7; D possibly corresponds to TRBD2 (5 bases). V was shortened by 1 base and J by 0 bases, with 11 bases between the two germline ends. The germline CDR1 and CDR2 sequences are SGHRS and YFSETQ. The CDR3 is 15 residues long.

This clone has more than one count but fewer than ten. The chain joins TRBV25-1 to TRBJ1-6, with a tentative D call TRBD1 (6 bases). Per the germline V gene, CDR1 is MGHDK and CDR2 is SYGVNS. The CDR3 runs 15 residues. Trimming removed 6 bases at V and 7 bases at J, with 16 bases between. In DNA, the CDR3 is TGTGCCAGCAGACATTCCGGGACACAGAATTCACCCCTCCACTTT. Its protein product is CASRHSGTQNSPLHF.

The chain uses TRBV6-1 and TRBJ2-1, with no clear D. This CDR3 spans 16 amino acids. Germline loops: CDR1 MNHNS, CDR2 SASEGT. Between the trimmed V and J ends, which lost 0 bases and 8 bases, there was a span of 17 bases. CDR3 amino acids: CASSEAALSRVDEQFF. As DNA, the CDR3 is TGTGCCAGCAGTGAAGCAGCATTATCTCGGGTTGATGAGCAGTTCTTC.